The 11 T cell receptor beta chains in this list originate from one sample, sequenced in a study of cytomegalovirus exposure and HLA in healthy donors. PCR amplification relied on 60 Vbeta primers (plus 13 Jbeta primers). Method: immunoSEQ multiplex PCR; TCRdb's copy keeps in-frame clones and lacks some. The repertoire has about 77,000 clones, around 79% of them found once; the top ten carry approximately 4.4%. Sequences were obtained from PBMCs. All receptors derive from a man in his forties in good health and CMV-seronegative.

Worth noting for this clone: The sample carries other DNA sequences with the same CDR3. The J gene is TRBJ1-1, the V gene TRBV27; TRBD1 agrees at 7 bases. The J segment lost 5 bases and the V segment lost 8 bases, leaving 8 bases of the junction unmatched. This CDR3 is built from 13 residues. CDR1 is MNHEY, CDR2 SMNVEV, per germline (reference sequence). In DNA form, the CDR3 reads TGTGCCAGCTCAGAGGGGGCGTGGACTGAAGCTTTCTTT. Encoded protein: CASSEGAWTEAFF.

This clone came up a few times. The V call is TRBV5-6, the J call TRBJ1-1; 12 positions agree with TRBD1. This CDR3 is 17 amino acids long. Germline assignment: CDR1 SGHDT and CDR2 YYEEEE. Trimming removed 1 base from V and 11 bases from J; junction bases left unmatched: 15. CDR3: CASSLTGTGGARGKAFF. In nucleotides, the CDR3 is TGTGCCAGCAGCTTGACCGGGACAGGGGGCGCCAGGGGGAAGGCTTTCTTT.

This chain joins TRBV7-2 and TRBJ2-3, with a weak D call TRBD1 (5 bases). Germline loops: CDR1 SGHTA, CDR2 FQGNSA. The CDR3 is 15 residues long. V gave up 1 base and J gave up 6 bases, with 14 bases separating them. The CDR3 nucleotides read TGTGCCAGCAGCTTAGGCCCCCTAGGGGCGGATACGCAGTATTTT. Translating it yields CASSLGPLGADTQYF.

The chain carries TRBV30 and TRBJ1-1; D not certain. Trimming took off 4 bases at V and 2 bases at J, with 11 bases between the two ends. This CDR3 is 13 amino acids long. Germline CDR1 GTSNPN, CDR2 SVGIG (reference sequence). DNA of the CDR3: TGTGCCTGGAATGAGACTCCTAACACTGAAGCTTTCTTT. Translating it yields CAWNETPNTEAFF.

V usage is TRBV28 and J usage is TRBJ2-1, with a possible D match to TRBD1 (5 bases). Between the trimmed V and J ends, which lost 6 bases and 1 base, there was a span of 13 bases. In germline, CDR1 is MDHEN, CDR2 SYDVKM. There are 15 residues in the CDR3. CDR3 sequence: CASSFTRVSYNEQFF. In DNA form, the CDR3 reads TGTGCCAGCAGCTTCACCAGGGTGTCCTACAATGAGCAGTTCTTC.

The V gene is TRBV30, the J gene TRBJ2-7, with 11 bases fitting TRBD1. Germline trimming cut 2 bases from V and 7 bases from J; bases unmatched to any gene: 16. The CDR3 is made up of 17 amino acids. Germline V gene data show CDR1 as GTSNPN and CDR2 as SVGIG (reference sequence). CDR3 region: CAWSQWGTGGTLGEQYF. The CDR3, as DNA: TGTGCCTGGAGTCAATGGGGGACAGGGGGAACGCTTGGGGAGCAGTACTTC.

The J gene is TRBJ2-7, the V gene TRBV7-9, with TRBD1 identical over 8 bases. Germline lookup yields CDR1 SEHNR and CDR2 FQNEAQ (reference sequence). CDR3 length equals 14 residues. V lost 5 bases to trimming and J lost 3 bases; unmatched junction nucleotides: 6. In DNA, the CDR3 is TGTGCCAGCAGCCAGGCGGGACAGGTCTACGAGCAGTACTTC. This sequence encodes CASSQAGQVYEQYF.

The CDR3 is CASSLGREPYEQYF. DNA of the CDR3: TGTGCCAGCAGCTTGGGCAGAGAACCCTACGAGCAGTACTTC. This sequence joins TRBV7-9 and TRBJ2-7, with D unclear. CDR3 length: 14 residues. Trimming stripped 3 bases from V and 2 bases from J, with 11 bases between. CDR1 SEHNR and CDR2 FQNEAQ come from the germline V gene (reference sequence).

V gene TRBV30 combines with J gene TRBJ1-2, with 8 bases lining up with TRBD1. The length of the CDR3 is 14 residues. The V gene's germline CDR1 is GTSNPN and CDR2 SVGIG (reference sequence). Unmatched junction bases numbered 3, after V lost 2 bases and J lost 1 base. This chain's CDR3 is CAWSHRGNNYGYTF. The CDR3 DNA is TGTGCCTGGAGTCACAGGGGGAATAACTATGGCTACACCTTC.

This sequence joins TRBV28 and TRBJ2-7; 7 bases align to TRBD2. The germline CDR1 and CDR2 sequences are MDHEN and SYDVKM. The CDR3 is made up of 15 amino acids. V shed 7 bases and J 4 bases; nucleotides not matched to a gene: 13. CDR3 in amino acids: CASTPGGGRGYEQYF. In nucleotides, the CDR3 is TGTGCCAGCACTCCTGGAGGCGGGAGAGGTTACGAGCAGTACTTC. The full variable domain, in which reference TRBV28 and TRBJ2-7 provide the parts outside the CDR3, is DVKVTQSSRYLVKRTGEKVFLECVQDMDHENMFWYRQDPGLGLRLIYFSYDVKMKEKGDIPEGYSVSREKKERFSLILESASTNQTSMYLCASTPGGGRGYEQYFGPGTRLTVT.

The V and J genes are TRBV28 and TRBJ2-3; the match to TRBD2 covers 8 bases. This CDR3 spans 15 amino acids. The V gene end was trimmed by 3 bases and the J gene end by 2 bases; junction bases not matched to a gene: 4. From germline, CDR1 is MDHEN and CDR2 SYDVKM. The DNA for the CDR3 is TGTGCCAGCAGTTTTCCAGCGGGAGTCACAGATACGCAGTATTTT. It specifies CASSFPAGVTDTQYF.